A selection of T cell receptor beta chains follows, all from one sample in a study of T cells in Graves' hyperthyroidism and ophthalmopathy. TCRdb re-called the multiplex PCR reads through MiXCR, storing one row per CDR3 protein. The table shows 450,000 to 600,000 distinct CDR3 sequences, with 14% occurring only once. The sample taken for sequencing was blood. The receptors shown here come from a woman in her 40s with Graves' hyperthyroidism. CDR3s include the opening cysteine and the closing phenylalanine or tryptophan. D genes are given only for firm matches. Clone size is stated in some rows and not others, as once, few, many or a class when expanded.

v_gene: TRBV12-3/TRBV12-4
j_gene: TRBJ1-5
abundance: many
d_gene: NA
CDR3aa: CASSLGGTVHF
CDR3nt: TGTGCCAGCAGTTTAGGGGGGACTGTCCATTTT

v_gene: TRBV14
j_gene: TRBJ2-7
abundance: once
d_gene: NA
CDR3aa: CASSQDRNRVYEQYF
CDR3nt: TGTGCCAGCAGCCAAGATCGGAACAGAGTCTACGAGCAGTACTTC

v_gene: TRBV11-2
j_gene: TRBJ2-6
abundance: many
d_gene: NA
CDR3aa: CASSLGGANVLTF
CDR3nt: TGTGCCAGCAGCTTAGGCGGGGCCAACGTCCTGACTTTC

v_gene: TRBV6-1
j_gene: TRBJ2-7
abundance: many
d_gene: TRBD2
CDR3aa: CASSEGLAGVNEQYF
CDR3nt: TGTGCCAGCAGTGAAGGACTAGCGGGAGTAAACGAGCAGTACTTC

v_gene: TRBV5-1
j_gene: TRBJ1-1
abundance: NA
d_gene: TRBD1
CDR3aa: CASSHSGQLNTEAFF
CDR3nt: TGCGCCAGCAGCCATTCGGGACAGCTGAACACTGAAGCTTTCTTT

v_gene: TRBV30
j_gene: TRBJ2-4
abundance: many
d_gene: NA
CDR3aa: CAWSVAVGGQPSKNIQYF
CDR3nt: TGTGCCTGGAGTGTAGCGGTTGGGGGCCAGCCCTCTAAAAACATTCAGTACTTC

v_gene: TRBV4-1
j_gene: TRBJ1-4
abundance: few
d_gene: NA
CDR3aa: CASSQERNLKLFF
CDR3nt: TGCGCCAGCAGCCAGGAGAGAAATCTAAAACTGTTTTTT

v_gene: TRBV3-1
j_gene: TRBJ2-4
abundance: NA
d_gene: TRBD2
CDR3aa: CASSQAGRLAGMGGAKNIQYF
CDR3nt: TGTGCCAGCAGCCAGGCTGGAAGACTAGCGGGAATGGGGGGAGCCAAAAACATTCAGTACTTC

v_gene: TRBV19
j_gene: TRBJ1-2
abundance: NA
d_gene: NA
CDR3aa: CASTSVGYGYTF
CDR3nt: TGTGCCAGTACCTCCGTGGGCTATGGCTACACCTTC

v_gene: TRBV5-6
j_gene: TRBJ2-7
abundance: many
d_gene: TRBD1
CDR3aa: CASGLLTGVRLREQYF
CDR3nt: TGTGCCAGCGGCTTATTGACAGGGGTCCGGTTGAGGGAGCAGTACTTC

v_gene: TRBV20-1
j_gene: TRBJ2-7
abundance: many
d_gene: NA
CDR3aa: CSARDLGRATSYEQYF
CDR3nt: TGCAGTGCTAGAGATTTAGGGCGAGCGACCTCCTACGAGCAGTACTTC

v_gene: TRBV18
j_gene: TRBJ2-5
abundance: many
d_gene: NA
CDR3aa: CASSPRDGQETQYF
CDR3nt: TGTGCCAGCTCACCCCGGGACGGCCAAGAGACCCAGTACTTC

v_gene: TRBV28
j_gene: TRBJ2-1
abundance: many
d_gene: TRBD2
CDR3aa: CASRKIPAGGPYNEQFF
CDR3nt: TGTGCCAGCAGGAAGATCCCAGCGGGAGGGCCTTACAATGAGCAGTTCTTC

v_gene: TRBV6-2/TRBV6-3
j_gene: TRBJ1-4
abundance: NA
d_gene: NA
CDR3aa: CASQTGSTNEKLFF
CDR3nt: TGTGCCAGCCAGACAGGCTCAACTAATGAAAAACTGTTTTTT

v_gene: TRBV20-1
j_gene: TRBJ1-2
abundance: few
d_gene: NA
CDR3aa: CSASTREGRNYGYTF
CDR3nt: TGCAGTGCTAGTACCAGGGAGGGCAGGAACTATGGCTACACCTTC

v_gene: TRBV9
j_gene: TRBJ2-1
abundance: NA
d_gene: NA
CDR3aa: CASSGQTGGEQFF
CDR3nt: TGTGCCAGCAGCGGACAAACAGGAGGTGAGCAGTTCTTC

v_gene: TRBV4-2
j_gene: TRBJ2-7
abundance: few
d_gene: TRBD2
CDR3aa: CASSHPSGTSGSYEQYF
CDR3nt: TGTGCCAGCAGCCACCCCTCCGGGACTAGCGGGAGCTACGAGCAGTACTTC

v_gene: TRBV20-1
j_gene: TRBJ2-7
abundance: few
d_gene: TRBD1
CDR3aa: CSASSRDSAYEQYF
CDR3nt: TGCAGTGCTAGCTCCCGGGACAGCGCGTACGAGCAGTACTTC